The 22 T cell receptor beta chains below were found in one sample sequenced in a study of CD8 T cells in Susac syndrome (dated by TCRdb to between 2017 and 2020). Libraries came from the immunoSEQ multiplex PCR assay. RNA was extracted with the RNeasy kit and 0.5 to 1 ug was reverse transcribed using random hexamers. TCRdb reprocessed the public reads (quality trimming at Q25 with fastp, clone calling with MiXCR) and kept in-frame beta chains. Identical CDR3 proteins give one entry, which carries the most common genes and DNA. The sample table holds approximately 150,000 distinct CDR3 sequences, of which 92% were seen once. Together, the top ten hold 0.065% to 0.085% of the sample. The material sequenced was CD4+ T cells from PBMCs. Source of these receptors: a human donor in good health.

This chain uses TRBV19 with TRBJ1-2; TRBD1 matches 9 bases. J lost 5 bases, V lost 5 bases, and 12 bases had no gene match. This CDR3 region has 16 residues. Per the germline V gene, CDR1 is LNHDA and CDR2 is SQIVND (reference sequence). The CDR3 region has the DNA TGTGCCAGTAGTTCCCCCGCTACGGACAGGGGTTATGGCTACACCTTC. Encoded protein: CASSSPATDRGYGYTF.

This chain links TRBV4-3 with TRBJ2-5; tentatively, D is TRBD1 or TRBD2 (6 bases each). Trimming shortened V by 4 bases and J by 4 bases, and 22 bases separated the two germline ends. This CDR3 has 17 residues. The germline CDR1 and CDR2 sequences are LGHNA and YSLEER. CDR3 coding DNA: TGCGCCAGCAGCCCAACCCCAGGCAGGGGAGGTCGAGAGACCCAGTACTTC. It specifies CASSPTPGRGGRETQYF.

The chain employs TRBV29-1 and TRBJ1-1; no definite D call. V lost 7 bases and J 1 base, leaving 13 bases between the germline ends. Germline V gene lookup returns CDR1 SQVTM and CDR2 ANQGSEA. CDR3 length equals 13 residues. The CDR3 protein is CSAREDSNTEAFF. The CDR3 coding sequence is TGCAGCGCACGGGAGGATTCGAACACTGAAGCTTTCTTT.

This chain connects TRBV20-1 to TRBJ2-5, with D perhaps TRBD1 or TRBD2 (7 bases each). Germline lookup yields CDR1 DFQATT and CDR2 SNEGSKA (reference sequence). The CDR3 has 12 amino acids. V lost 5 bases, J lost 3 bases, and 10 bases lay in between. CDR3 in amino acids: CSAQGGKETQYF. The DNA for the CDR3 is TGCAGTGCTCAGGGGGGGAAAGAGACCCAGTACTTC.

The chain links TRBV19 to TRBJ2-2; 10 bases are a match to TRBD1. CDR3 size: 15 residues. The germline V gene has CDR1 LNHDA and CDR2 SQIVND (reference sequence). V shed 2 bases and J 7 bases; nucleotides not matched to a gene: 4. The CDR3 region is CASSIPTGGGGELFF. CDR3 coding DNA: TGTGCCAGTAGTATACCGACAGGGGGCGGCGGGGAGCTGTTTTTT.

This clonotype occurred a few times. The chain combines TRBV12-3 or TRBV12-4 with TRBJ2-3, with D uncertain. With 3 bases removed from V and 4 bases from J, the gap between germline ends came to 5 bases. The CDR3 is 12 amino acids. CDR3 sequence reads: CASSFVPDTQYF. CDR3 nucleotides: TGTGCCAGCAGTTTTGTCCCAGATACGCAGTATTTT.

This chain uses TRBV5-1 with TRBJ2-7; weak D call: TRBD1 (6 bases). The CDR3 loop spans 13 amino acids. Trimming pared 0 bases from V and 3 bases from J, leaving 7 bases between. The germline V gene encodes CDR1 SGHRS and CDR2 YFSETQ. As DNA, the CDR3 is TGCGCCAGCAGCTTGGGACAGGTCTACGAGCAGTACTTC. This codes for CASSLGQVYEQYF.

The J gene is TRBJ1-5, the V gene TRBV29-1; D is perhaps TRBD1 (6 bases). V dropped 7 bases and J dropped 7 bases, with 20 bases sitting between them. Germline CDR1 SQVTM, CDR2 ANQGSEA. The CDR3 extends over 14 amino acids. In DNA form, the CDR3 reads TGCAGCGGCGGAGGTCGGGGGGCCCGGCAGCCCCAGCATTTT. Residues: CSGGGRGARQPQHF.

The rearrangement uses TRBV29-1 and TRBJ1-4; 8 bases map to TRBD1. V shed 6 bases and J 8 bases; nucleotides not matched to a gene: 14. Germline V gene lookup returns CDR1 SQVTM and CDR2 ANQGSEA. This CDR3 is 15 amino acids long. CDR3 bases: TGCAGCGTCGGACGGGGGCAGGGGGCTGGGGAAAAACTGTTTTTT. This codes for CSVGRGQGAGEKLFF.

This chain links TRBV20-1 with TRBJ2-3; tentatively, D is TRBD1 (5 bases). The length of the CDR3 is 14 residues. Germline CDR1 and CDR2: DFQATT and SNEGSKA (reference sequence). Trimming took 1 base from V and 2 from J, leaving 10 bases between them. CDR3 sequence reads: CSARGTGDTDTQYF. In nucleotides, the CDR3 is TGCAGTGCTAGAGGAACAGGCGACACAGATACGCAGTATTTT.

The rearrangement uses TRBV24-1 and TRBJ1-5; 9 nucleotides align to TRBD1. This CDR3 is built from 17 residues. The germline V gene has CDR1 KGHDR and CDR2 SFDVKD. V lost 5 bases to trimming and J lost 0 bases; unmatched junction nucleotides: 7. This chain's CDR3 is CATSVGDRAHSNQPQHF. CDR3 in DNA: TGTGCCACCAGTGTAGGGGACAGGGCCCATAGCAATCAGCCCCAGCATTTT.

This chain joins TRBV7-2 and TRBJ2-3; D may match TRBD1 or TRBD2 (5 bases each). The V gene lost 0 bases and the J gene lost 4 bases, with 8 bases spanning the gap. The CDR3 runs 14 residues. Germline assignment: CDR1 SGHTA and CDR2 FQGNSA. CDR3 in amino acids: CASSLAGPADTQYF. In nucleotides, the CDR3 is TGTGCCAGCAGCTTAGCGGGACCGGCAGATACGCAGTATTTT.

The rearrangement uses TRBV29-1 and TRBJ2-3; D ambiguous. Germline V gene sequence: CDR1 SQVTM, CDR2 ANQGSEA. This CDR3 has 12 residues. Trimming cost V 8 bases and J 4 bases, with 13 bases left between them. CDR3 in DNA: TGCAGCACAAACAACGAGGCAGATACGCAGTATTTT. Amino acids: CSTNNEADTQYF.

The rearrangement joins TRBV20-1 to TRBJ2-7; D possibly corresponds to TRBD1 (6 bases). Germline-derived CDR1 and CDR2 are DFQATT and SNEGSKA (reference sequence). This CDR3 is 13 amino acids long. The germline V and J ends were trimmed by 5 bases and 3 bases, with 14 bases remaining between them. CDR3 amino acids: CSADRTANYEQYF. CDR3 DNA: TGCAGTGCTGATCGGACAGCCAACTACGAGCAGTACTTC.

The V and J genes are TRBV20-1 and TRBJ2-7, with 12 bases identical to TRBD2. The ends lost 5 bases at V and 2 bases at J; junction bases unmatched: 7. The CDR3 runs to 15 residues. From germline, CDR1 is DFQATT and CDR2 SNEGSKA (reference sequence). The CDR3 sequence is CSADWTSGTTYEQYF. CDR3 nucleotides: TGCAGTGCTGACTGGACTAGCGGGACCACCTACGAGCAGTACTTC.

This sequence joins TRBV4-1 and TRBJ2-5; D might be TRBD2 (6 bases). The CDR3 extends over 15 amino acids. CDR1 MGHRA and CDR2 YSYEKL come from the germline V gene. Trimming cost V 4 bases and J 4 bases, with 16 bases left between them. The CDR3 nucleotides read TGCGCCAGCAGCCGAATCCGGGACTCCACAGAGACCCAGTACTTC. This encodes CASSRIRDSTETQYF.

The V and J genes are TRBV7-9 and TRBJ1-2; TRBD1 matches at 10 bases. Trimming at V came to 5 bases and at J to 4 bases, leaving 4 bases not matched to a gene. Per the germline V gene, CDR1 is SEHNR and CDR2 is FQNEAQ (reference sequence). The length of the CDR3 is 14 residues. The CDR3 here is CASSVTGGPYGYTF. The CDR3 region has the DNA TGTGCCAGCAGCGTGACAGGGGGCCCCTATGGCTACACCTTC.

The chain links TRBV20-1 to TRBJ1-1, with D possibly matching TRBD1 (5 bases). Trimming removed 3 bases at V and 3 bases at J, with 14 bases between. The CDR3 sequence is 14 residues long. Germline lookup yields CDR1 DFQATT and CDR2 SNEGSKA (reference sequence). CDR3 bases: TGCAGTGCTAGCTCAGGGTTAATCGACACTGAAGCTTTCTTT. Its translation is CSASSGLIDTEAFF.

This chain links TRBV27 with TRBJ2-6, with no clear D. The CDR3 extends over 16 amino acids. V was clipped by 7 bases and J by 1 base, with 14 bases between them. Germline CDR1 and CDR2: MNHEY and SMNVEV (reference sequence). CDR3 DNA: TGTGCCAGCAAACCTACGAGCGCGTCTGGGGCCAACGTCCTGACTTTC. This gives the protein CASKPTSASGANVLTF.

The genes are TRBV5-1 and TRBJ2-5, with a weak D call TRBD2 (5 bases). The CDR3 is 14 amino acids. Looked up from germline, CDR1 is SGHRS and CDR2 is YFSETQ. V shed 3 bases and J shed 5 bases, with 14 bases lying between them. The CDR3 coding sequence is TGCGCCAGCAGCTCCGGGGTTGGTTCGGAGACCCAGTACTTC. Its translation is CASSSGVGSETQYF.

J is TRBJ2-7 and V is TRBV4-3, with D unresolved. V was trimmed by 0 bases and J by 0 bases, leaving 18 bases between them. Germline-derived CDR1 and CDR2 are LGHNA and YSLEER. The CDR3 spans 18 residues. This CDR3 reads CASSQDKTGRQRSYEQYF. The CDR3 bases are TGCGCCAGCAGCCAAGATAAAACTGGAAGGCAACGCTCCTACGAGCAGTACTTC.

The rearrangement links TRBV6-1 to TRBJ1-6; 9 nucleotides match TRBD1. The germline CDR1 and CDR2 sequences are MNHNS and SASEGT. Trimming at V came to 8 bases and at J to 6 bases, leaving 2 bases not matched to a gene. The CDR3 loop spans 13 amino acids. CDR3 DNA: TGTGCCAGCGGGACAGGGTTTAATTCACCCCTCCACTTT. The encoded protein is CASGTGFNSPLHF.